What follows are 19 T cell receptor beta chains derived from one specimen sequenced in a study of T cell clonality in common variable immunodeficiency. The data were produced by immunoSEQ multiplex PCR, yet TCRdb's version contains in-frame clones alone and is incomplete. Altogether about 5,300 clones were found in the sample, and no singletons occur. Which antigens these TCRs recognize remains unknown. Findings and limits, study-wide: In common variable immunodeficiency, TCR beta chains reportedly carried fewer deletions and N-nucleotide insertions.

What was sequenced was peripheral blood mononuclear cells. The receptors were sampled from a human donor with common variable immunodeficiency.

The sample holds a few counts of this clone. The CDR3 extends 3 residues past the end of the read, so its final part is completed from the germline J gene. The chain recombines TRBV7-9 with TRBJ1-3; the D is unclear. V was pared by 1 base and J by 1 base, with 5 bases between. The CDR3 has 14 residues. CDR1 SEHNR and CDR2 FQNEAQ come from the germline V gene (reference sequence). CDR3 DNA, as far as it was read: TGTGCCAGCAGCTTAGAGGCTTCTGGAAACACC. This translates into CASSLEASGNT. The CDR3 reads in full as CASSLEASGNTIYF.

By share, this clone counts as medium-sized (0.01 to 0.1%). Sequencing ends 3 residues short of the CDR3 end; the germline J gene provides the rest. This sequence joins TRBV12-3 or TRBV12-4 and TRBJ2-1; D perhaps matches TRBD1 (6 bases). Trimming pared 2 bases from V and 7 bases from J, leaving 12 bases between. There are 14 residues in the CDR3. The covered CDR3 bases are TGTGCCAGCAGTTTATTGGGGGACAAAAATGAG. Protein: CASSLLGDKNE. The full CDR3 sequence reads CASSLLGDKNEQFF.

With respect to this clone: The read is 3 residues too short to cover the CDR3 end, so that end is filled in from the germline J gene. The chain is built from TRBV19 and TRBJ2-7, with D possibly TRBD2 on 6 matching bases. Deletions cut 4 bases from V and 3 bases from J, with 16 bases between. The CDR3 loop spans 15 amino acids. The germline V gene encodes CDR1 LNHDA and CDR2 SQIVND (reference sequence). The covered CDR3 bases are TGTGCCAGTAGTACTGGGGTTCGGGGGAGCTACGAG. This codes for CASSTGVRGSYE. The CDR3 as a whole reads CASSTGVRGSYEQYF.

This clone was seen a handful of times. Coverage ceases 3 residues before the CDR3 finishes, and the germline J gene fills in the end. This sequence joins TRBV11-2 and TRBJ2-7, with 12 bases matching TRBD2. Germline values: CDR1 SGHAT, CDR2 FQNNGV. This CDR3 is 15 amino acids long. Germline trimming cut 2 bases from V and 3 bases from J; bases unmatched to any gene: 2. The covered CDR3 bases are TGTGCCAGCAGCTTACTAGCGGGAGGGGGCTACGAG. Protein product: CASSLLAGGGYE. The full CDR3 protein reads CASSLLAGGGYEQYF.

A few counts support this clone. With the read ending 3 residues before the CDR3 end, the germline J gene is used to fill in that end. The rearrangement links TRBV7-6 to TRBJ1-1; a possible D gene is TRBD1 (6 bases). Looked up from germline, CDR1 is SGHVS and CDR2 is FNYEAQ. V was clipped by 0 bases and J by 7 bases, with 9 bases between them. The CDR3 has 13 amino acids. This chain's CDR3 is CASSLAEQGEAFF. The part of the CDR3 DNA that was read is TGTGCCAGCAGCTTAGCGGAACAGGGTGAA.

This clone is judged medium-sized (0.01 to 0.1%). The read comes to an end 3 residues before the CDR3 does, leaving the germline J gene to fill in the end. The chain has TRBV19 and TRBJ1-5, with a possible D match to TRBD1 (6 bases). Trimming took 1 base from V and 7 from J, leaving 17 bases between them. The CDR3 is 16 residues long. CDR1 is LNHDA, CDR2 SQIVND, per germline (reference sequence). The CDR3: CASSIVGDIRGQPQHF. The sequenced CDR3 bases are TGTGCCAGTAGTATAGTAGGAGACATAAGGGGGCAGCCC. Full variable domain (missing parts from reference TRBV19 and TRBJ1-5): DGGITQSPKYLFRKEGQNVTLSCEQNLNHDAMYWYRQDPGQGLRLIYYSQIVNDFQKGDIAEGYSVSREKKESFPLTVTSAQKNPTAFYLCASSIVGDIRGQPQHFGDGTRLSIL.

This clone was observed at least ten times. CDR3 bases read: TGCAGTGCCCAACGGTCCAGCGAGATATCCAATGAG. This codes for CSAQRSSEISNE. The complete CDR3 sequence is CSAQRSSEISNEQFF. This rearrangement joins TRBV20-1 to TRBJ2-1; D remains ambiguous. The read is 3 residues too short to cover the CDR3 end, so that end is filled in from the germline J gene. Trimming took 6 bases from V and 6 from J, leaving 21 bases between them. Germline CDR1 reads DFQATT; CDR2 reads SNEGSKA (reference sequence). The CDR3 contains 15 residues.

At least ten counts were recorded for this clone. Read coverage stops 3 residues before the CDR3 terminus; the germline J gene supplies the remainder. The rearrangement links TRBV2 to TRBJ2-7; 8 nucleotides agree with TRBD1. J lost 6 bases, V lost 6 bases, and 7 bases had no gene match. CDR1 is SNHLY, CDR2 FYNNEI, per germline. This CDR3 comprises 13 residues. The CDR3 sequence is CASSQITGGEQYF. CDR3 DNA, as far as it was read: TGTGCCAGCAGCCAAATTACAGGGGGCGAG.

By proportion, this clone is medium-sized. The read halts 3 residues ahead of the CDR3 end, with the missing end drawn from the germline J gene. The chain employs TRBV4-1 and TRBJ2-5, with D perhaps matching TRBD1 (6 bases). Trimming left V 0 bases short and J 3 bases short, with 8 bases between. The germline V gene has CDR1 MGHRA and CDR2 YSYEKL. CDR3 length: 14 residues. The covered CDR3 bases are TGCGCCAGCAGCCAAGATTCAGGGGAAGAGACC. Amino acid sequence: CASSQDSGEET. Given in full, the CDR3 is CASSQDSGEETQYF.

Comment on this clone: The read is 3 residues too short to cover the CDR3 end, so that end is filled in from the germline J gene. The chain combines TRBV19 with TRBJ1-1; 7 bases are shared with TRBD1. The CDR3 loop spans 17 amino acids. Germline V gives CDR1 LNHDA, CDR2 SQIVND (reference sequence). The V gene end was trimmed by 3 bases and the J gene end by 7 bases; junction bases not matched to a gene: 17. This CDR3 reads CASSIDKESGTDVEAFF. CDR3 bases read: TGTGCCAGTAGTATCGACAAGGAATCCGGGACAGACGTTGAA. Variable domain in full (rest from reference TRBV19 and TRBJ1-1): DGGITQSPKYLFRKEGQNVTLSCEQNLNHDAMYWYRQDPGQGLRLIYYSQIVNDFQKGDIAEGYSVSREKKESFPLTVTSAQKNPTAFYLCASSIDKESGTDVEAFFGQGTRLTVV.

This clone turned up a few times. The read is 3 residues too short to cover the CDR3 end, so that end is filled in from the germline J gene. The chain joins TRBV18 to TRBJ1-1; D perhaps matches TRBD1 (6 bases). Germline CDR1 reads KGHSH; CDR2 reads LQKENI. The CDR3 covers 16 residues. Trimming took off 6 bases at V and 0 bases at J, with 17 bases between the two ends. CDR3 DNA, as far as it was read: TGTGCCAGCTCCCGCAGATCAGACAGGATGAACACTGAA. It encodes CASSRRSDRMNTE. The CDR3 in its entirety is CASSRRSDRMNTEAFF. Looking up the rest from reference TRBV18 and TRBJ1-1 gives the full variable domain: NAGVMQNPRHLVRRRGQEARLRCSPMKGHSHVYWYRQLPEEGLKFMVYLQKENIIDESGMPKERFSAEFPKEGPSILRIQQVVRGDSAAYFCASSRRSDRMNTEAFFGQGTRLTVV.

The sample holds a few counts of this clone. The read is 3 residues too short to cover the CDR3 end, so that end is filled in from the germline J gene. The V call is TRBV18, the J call TRBJ1-4; D ambiguous. Per germline, CDR1 KGHSH and CDR2 LQKENI. Deletions cut 8 bases from V and 1 base from J, with 8 bases between. The length of the CDR3 is 13 residues. CDR3 amino acids: CASEGGTNEKLFF. The covered CDR3 bases are TGTGCCAGCGAGGGTGGAACTAATGAAAAA.

This clone was detected a few times. The CDR3 end is not reached by the read, which stops 3 residues before it; the germline J gene fills it in. V and J are TRBV7-2 and TRBJ1-5; D remains ambiguous. The CDR3 covers 13 residues. V lost 1 base to trimming and J lost 4 bases, with 5 bases between them. Germline loops: CDR1 SGHTA, CDR2 FQGNSA. Here the CDR3 reads CASSLVRNQPQHF. Partial CDR3 DNA: TGTGCCAGCAGCTTAGTAAGGAATCAGCCC.

Note on this clone: The CDR3 goes on 3 residues after the read ends, and that part is filled in from the germline J gene. The chain carries TRBV2 and TRBJ2-5, with 7 positions matching TRBD1. The junction had 8 bases not matched to a gene; V was cut back by 4 bases and J by 0 bases. The CDR3 has 16 residues. The germline gives CDR1 SNHLY, CDR2 FYNNEI. Here the CDR3 reads CASSGQTGAHQETQYF. The CDR3 DNA, read in part, is TGTGCCAGCAGTGGACAAACAGGGGCTCACCAAGAGACC.

This clone was observed a few times. The read terminates 3 residues ahead of where the CDR3 ends, so the germline J gene completes it. The rearrangement links TRBV7-9 to TRBJ1-2; D is ambiguous. This CDR3 spans 12 amino acids. V dropped 5 bases and J dropped 2 bases, with 6 bases sitting between them. CDR1 is SEHNR, CDR2 FQNEAQ, per germline (reference sequence). The CDR3 sequence is CASSPYNYGYTF. The sequenced CDR3 bases are TGTGCCAGCAGCCCCTACAACTATGGC.

This clone has a handful of counts. CDR3 bases read: TGTGCCAGCAGCCCGACCAGCGGGGGTACCGGGGAG. It yields the protein CASSPTSGGTGE. The full CDR3 reads CASSPTSGGTGELFF. The chain carries TRBV7-2 and TRBJ2-2; 8 positions agree with TRBD2. Coverage ceases 3 residues before the CDR3 finishes, and the germline J gene fills in the end. Germline values: CDR1 SGHTA, CDR2 FQGNSA. The CDR3 extends over 15 amino acids. Trimming took 5 bases from V and 5 from J; bases not matched to a gene: 7.

By share of the sample, this clone is large (0.1 to 1%). The read falls 3 residues short of the CDR3 end, and the missing part is taken from the germline J gene. The rearrangement uses TRBV29-1 and TRBJ2-3; TRBD1 matches 8 bases. In germline, CDR1 is SQVTM, CDR2 ANQGSEA. The V gene end was trimmed by 7 bases and the J gene end by 1 base; junction bases not matched to a gene: 7. This CDR3 region has 14 residues. CDR3 DNA (partial): TGCAGCGGGAGACAGGGGTATGGCACAGATACG. Amino acids: CSGRQGYGTDT. The whole CDR3 sequence reads CSGRQGYGTDTQYF.

This clone has at least ten counts. The read halts 3 residues ahead of the CDR3 end, with the missing end drawn from the germline J gene. The rearrangement links TRBV2 to TRBJ2-7; no firm D call. The length of the CDR3 is 15 residues. V lost 4 bases to trimming and J lost 4 bases, with 17 bases between them. Germline CDR1 is SNHLY and CDR2 is FYNNEI. CDR3 bases read: TGTGCCAGCAGTGTTGGCAGAAAATCTAGTTACGAG. This translates into CASSVGRKSSYE. The full-length CDR3 reads as CASSVGRKSSYEQYF.

The table lists this clone with a few counts. Read sequence stops 3 residues before the CDR3 end, and the germline J gene provides the missing end. J is TRBJ2-1 and V is TRBV5-1; D perhaps matches TRBD2 (5 bases). CDR1 is SGHRS and CDR2 is YFSETQ in the germline V gene. V was clipped by 1 base and J by 4 bases, with 12 bases between them. CDR3 size: 15 residues. CDR3: CASSLRDYRYNEQFF. The sequenced CDR3 bases are TGCGCCAGCAGCTTGCGTGACTATCGGTACAATGAG.